This T cell receptor beta chain is from a study of molecular identifiers for immune sequencing clone quantification. At least ten counts were recorded for this clonotype. The CDR3 length is 12 residues. The ends were cut back, 6 bases at V and 0 bases at J, with 8 bases in the middle. From germline, CDR1 is GTSNPN and CDR2 SVGIG (reference sequence). Researchers sorted naive CD8 T cells as cells that were CD8+CD4-CCR7+CD45RA+. MiXCR was run by TCRdb on the PCR reads, yielding one entry per CDR3 protein. The table includes under 650,000 distinct CDR3 sequences, about 20% detected once. Sequenced material: naive CD8+ T cells from blood, with Jurkat cell RNA spiked in. The subset was: FACS-sorted CD8+CD4-CCR7+CD45RA+ naive T cells. This receptor was obtained from a human donor in good health. Some libraries in this study had Jurkat cell RNA spiked in. V usage is TRBV30 and J usage is TRBJ1-1; D not certain. This CDR3 reads CACLTVNTEAFF. CDR3 in DNA: TGTGCCTGCCTAACAGTGAACACTGAAGCTTTCTTT.